Sequencing of this T cell receptor (beta chain) was carried out in a study of molecular identifiers for immune sequencing clone quantification (dated by TCRdb to between 2017 and 2018). Background for the entire study: For a replicate experiment, RNA from 20,000 or 100,000 naive CD8 T cells was divided into five aliquots, of which four were sequenced. This methods study benchmarked molecular-identifier clustering-based TCR repertoire sequencing (MIDCIRS) and TCR RNA copy counting, using CD8 T cells to do so. The study at large found these results: A single cell's worth of spiked-in Jurkat TCR RNA was reported detectable even among about 1.1 million naive CD8 T cells. The naive libraries included spiked-in Jurkat TCR RNA (approximately ten copies' worth), and this RNA is not part of the donor repertoire. In CMV-specific effector cells, over 99% of molecules were held by clones above 20 RNA copies, whereas under 1% of molecules were held by such clones in naive cells. Highly expanded clone sizes could be underestimated because identical TCR molecules may share a barcode. When barcode sub-clustering was omitted, TCR diversity was inflated by chimeric consensus sequences, with chimeras reaching as high as 47%. Modeling gave 3 to 3.5 recovered TCR RNA copies per cell versus around 9.9 by digital PCR, implying roughly 28% capture efficiency.

The junction shows trimming of 5 bases on V and 0 bases on J, plus 10 bases between the germline ends. The CDR3 holds 15 amino acids from the cysteine to the phenylalanine. This entry keeps only the CDR3 DNA: 45 bases, framed from base 1. From a lookup of the germline V gene, CDR1 and CDR2 are SGHTA and FQGTGA. Libraries of naive CD8 T cells were built from about 19,000 to 1,100,000 sorted cells, with 10%, 30% or 50% of the purified RNA used. On a BD FACSAria II, naive CD8 T cells were FACS-sorted as CD8+CD4-CCR7+CD45RA+ and collected into RLT Plus buffer. To test detection sensitivity, Jurkat RNA equal to about nine TCR copies was added to samples of about 20,000-1,100,000 naive CD8 T cells. Enrichment of CD8 T cells was done with RosetteSep CD8+ T Cell Enrichment Cocktail plus Ficoll-Paque, and ACK red cell lysis came afterward. Libraries were made using PCR. For sequencing, an Illumina HiSeq 4000 was employed. Bulk TCR libraries were prepared as previously described, using TCR primers listed in Table S5. Total RNA was purified with the Qiagen AllPrep DNA/RNA kit. Reads from multiple sequencing runs of the same library were pooled before analysis. Concerning the study's data processing: Reads were retained only if the reads had an exact TCR constant sequence, and the retained reads were trimmed to 150 nt and grouped according to their 12-nt molecular barcodes. Reads inside each barcode group were sub-clustered using a 15% Levenshtein threshold, and a quality-weighted consensus sequence was constructed for each RNA molecule. Non-functional sequences were filtered out, along with any lower-count sequence sitting one edit away from another sequence. Barcode sub-clusters with fewer than 20% of the maximum read count were removed, based on fitting two negative binomial distributions. Through fastp at Q25 and MiXCR, TCRdb rebuilt clones from the public reads, retaining in-frame beta chains. Identical CDR3 proteins give one entry, which carries the most common genes and DNA. The V and J calls and clone size are TCRdb's, not the authors'. For this sample the table gives 40,000 or so distinct CDR3 sequences, of which less than 20% were detected only once. The top ten clones comprise approximately 1% of the sample.

This clonotype was observed many times. No cognate antigen has been identified for it. No much larger clonotype is one base removed from it; base qualities were not supplied. Rearrangement joined TRBV7-3 to TRBJ2-2; possibly the D gene is TRBD1, per 6 matching bases. The clonotype comes from a human donor in good health. Some libraries in this study had Jurkat cell RNA spiked in. Sequences were obtained from naive CD8+ T cells from blood, with Jurkat cell RNA spiked in. In the paper's terms, the cell subset or site label means: FACS-sorted CD8+CD4-CCR7+CD45RA+ naive T cells. The nucleotides are TGTGCCAGCAGCCCGGGACACCCGAACACCGGGGAGCTGTTTTTT. Its translation is CASSPGHPNTGELFF. Supplemented by the reference TRBV7-3 and TRBJ2-2 proteins around the CDR3, the complete variable domain is GAGVSQTPSNKVTEKGKYVELRCDPISGHTALYWYRQSLGQGPEFLIYFQGTGAADDSGLPNDRFFAVRPEGSVSTLKIQRTERGDSAVYLCASSPGHPNTGELFFGEGSRLTVL.